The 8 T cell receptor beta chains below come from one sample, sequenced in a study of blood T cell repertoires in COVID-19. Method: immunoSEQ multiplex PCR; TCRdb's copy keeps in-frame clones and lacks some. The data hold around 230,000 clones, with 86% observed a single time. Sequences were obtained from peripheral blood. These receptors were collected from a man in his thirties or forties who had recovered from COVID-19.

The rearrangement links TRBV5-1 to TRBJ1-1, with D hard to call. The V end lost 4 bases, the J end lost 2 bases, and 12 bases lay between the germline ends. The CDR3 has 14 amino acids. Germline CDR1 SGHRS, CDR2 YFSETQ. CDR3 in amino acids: CASSPRTANTEAFF. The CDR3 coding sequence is TGCGCCAGCAGCCCCAGGACTGCTAACACTGAAGCTTTCTTT.

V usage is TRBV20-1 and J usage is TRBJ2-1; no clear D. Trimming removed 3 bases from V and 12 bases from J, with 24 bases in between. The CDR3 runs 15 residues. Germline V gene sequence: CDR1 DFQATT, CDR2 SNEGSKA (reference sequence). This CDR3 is CSASAGVPPLGWQFF. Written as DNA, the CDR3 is TGCAGTGCTAGTGCCGGAGTCCCTCCCCTCGGTTGGCAGTTCTTC.

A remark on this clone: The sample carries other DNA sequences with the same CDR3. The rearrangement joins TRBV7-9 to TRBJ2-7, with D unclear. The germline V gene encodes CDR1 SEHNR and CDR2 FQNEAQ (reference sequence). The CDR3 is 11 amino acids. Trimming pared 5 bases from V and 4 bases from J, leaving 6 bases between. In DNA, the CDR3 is TGTGCCAGCAGCCGAGGATACGAGCAGTACTTC. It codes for CASSRGYEQYF.

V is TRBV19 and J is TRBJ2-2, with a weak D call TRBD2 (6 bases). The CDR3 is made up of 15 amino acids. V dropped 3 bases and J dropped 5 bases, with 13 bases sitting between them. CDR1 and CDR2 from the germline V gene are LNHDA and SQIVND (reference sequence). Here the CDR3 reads CASSIFPGTTGELFF. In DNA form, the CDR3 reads TGTGCCAGTAGTATTTTTCCGGGGACTACCGGGGAGCTGTTTTTT.

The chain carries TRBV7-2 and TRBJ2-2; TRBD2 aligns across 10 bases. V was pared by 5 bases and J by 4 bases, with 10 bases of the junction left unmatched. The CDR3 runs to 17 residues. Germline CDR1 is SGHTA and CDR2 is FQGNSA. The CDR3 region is CASSLTWSGGVTGELFF. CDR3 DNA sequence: TGTGCCAGCAGCCTCACCTGGAGCGGGGGGGTCACCGGGGAGCTGTTTTTT.

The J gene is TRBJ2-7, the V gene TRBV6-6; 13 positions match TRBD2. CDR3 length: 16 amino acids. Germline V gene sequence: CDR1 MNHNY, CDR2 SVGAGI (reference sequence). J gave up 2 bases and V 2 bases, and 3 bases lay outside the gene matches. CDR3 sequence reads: CASSYLGTSGAYEQYF. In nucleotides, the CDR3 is TGTGCCAGCAGTTACCTCGGGACTAGCGGGGCCTACGAGCAGTACTTC.

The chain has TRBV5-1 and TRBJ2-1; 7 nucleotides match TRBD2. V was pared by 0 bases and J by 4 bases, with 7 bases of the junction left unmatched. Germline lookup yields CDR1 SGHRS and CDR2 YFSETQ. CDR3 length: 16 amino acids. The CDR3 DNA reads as TGCGCCAGCAGCTTGGTAGGCGGGGGACCTTACAATGAGCAGTTCTTC. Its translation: CASSLVGGGPYNEQFF.

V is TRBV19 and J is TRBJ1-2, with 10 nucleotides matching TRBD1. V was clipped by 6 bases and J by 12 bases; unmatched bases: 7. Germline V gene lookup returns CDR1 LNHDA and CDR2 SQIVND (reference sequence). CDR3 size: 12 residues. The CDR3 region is CASSAGQGNHTF. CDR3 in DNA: TGTGCCAGTAGCGCGGGACAGGGGAACCACACCTTC.